This entry is about one T cell receptor beta chain. Its matching antigen is unknown. This entry belongs to a study of identical twins. Study-wide points: Conclusions leaned on cross-sectional statistical analysis and did not track the same donors over time. Insertions were fewer in abundant cord blood beta clonotypes, whereas memory repertoires showed none of this pattern.

One entry per CDR3 protein, called by TCRdb with MiXCR from the 5' RACE reads. The profile shows around 490,000 distinct CDR3 sequences, around 20% of them singletons. Everyone who gave samples was a healthy Caucasian. This CDR3 spans 14 amino acids. Germline assignment: CDR1 DFQATT and CDR2 SNEGSKA (reference sequence). Trimming took 0 bases from V and 3 from J; bases not matched to a gene: 4. Another study also made use of these data, one on yellow fever vaccine responses in identical twins. From that report: Reportedly, the T cell response mounted by twins to vaccine seemed partly convergent, partly personalized.

The chain couples TRBV20-1 to TRBJ2-5, with 7 bases that match TRBD2. The clonotype originates from a woman under 30 in good health. The sequencing input was CD4+ T cells sorted from blood. Written as DNA, the CDR3 is TGCAGTGCTAGAGAACTAGCGTCAAAAGAGACCCAGTACTTC. Translating gives CSARELASKETQYF.